The present T cell receptor (beta chain) was sequenced within a study of response to subunit inactivated influenza vaccine (dated by TCRdb to the late 2010s). With respect to the entire study: Deep quantitative profiling of the T cell receptor repertoire was used in the study to follow responses to a trivalent subunit inactivated influenza vaccine.

A note on this clonotype: The antigen it binds to is not known. No base quality values were provided; no much bigger clone lies one nucleotide off.

From its cysteine to its phenylalanine, the CDR3 spans 14 amino acids. Of the read, only the CDR3 DNA is kept; its 42 bases are in frame from base 1. V and J are trimmed by 6 bases and 3 bases, and the gene matches miss 5 bases of the junction. CDR1 and CDR2 are read off the germline V gene as MNHEY and SVGEGT. Libraries came from RT-PCR. Sequencer: Illumina HiSeq 2500. The public reads were quality trimmed at Q25 with fastp and then assembled into clones with MiXCR by TCRdb, keeping productive beta chains. Identical CDR3 proteins give one entry, which carries the most common genes and DNA. This sample gives roughly 500,000 distinct CDR3 sequences in total; approximately 16% of them show up just once. Clones ranked in the top ten supply about 3% of the sample. Overall study outcomes, separate from this receptor: The authors suggested that each seasonal influenza vaccination may recruit only a limited number of new T cells.

The sample was CD4+ T cells sorted from PBMCs, taken around 25 months after vaccination. The chain is made from TRBV6-2 or TRBV6-3 and TRBJ2-3, with 8 bases in between that match TRBD1. The TCR was taken from a man aged 45 to 75 who received an inactivated influenza vaccine. Donor details come from another sample of the same person, matched by shared clones. The CDR3 loop reads CASREQGETDTQYF. In nucleotides, the sequence is TGTGCCAGCAGAGAACAGGGGGAAACAGATACGCAGTATTTT.